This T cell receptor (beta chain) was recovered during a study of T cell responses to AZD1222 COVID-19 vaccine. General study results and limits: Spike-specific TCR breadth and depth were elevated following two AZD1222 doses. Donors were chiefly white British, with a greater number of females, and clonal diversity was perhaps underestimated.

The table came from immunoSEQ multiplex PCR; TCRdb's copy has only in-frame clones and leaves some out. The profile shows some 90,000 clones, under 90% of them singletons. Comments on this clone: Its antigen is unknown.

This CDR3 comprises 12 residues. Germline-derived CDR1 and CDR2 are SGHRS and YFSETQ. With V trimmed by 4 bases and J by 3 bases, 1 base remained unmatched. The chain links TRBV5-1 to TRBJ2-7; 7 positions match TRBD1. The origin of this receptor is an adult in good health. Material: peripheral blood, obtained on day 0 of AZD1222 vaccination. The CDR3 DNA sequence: TGCGCCAGCAGCCAGGGGGTCTACGAGCAGTACTTC. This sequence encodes CASSQGVYEQYF. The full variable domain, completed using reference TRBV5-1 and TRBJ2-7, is KAGVTQTPRYLIKTRGQQVTLSCSPISGHRSVSWYQQTPGQGLQFLFEYFSETQRNKGNFPGRFSGRQFSNSRSEMNVSTLELGDSALYLCASSQGVYEQYFGPGTRLTVT.